This TCR beta chain emerged from a study of memory CD4+ T cells and cytomegalovirus serostatus. The table lists this clone with a count of one. A junction boundary mismatches the germline segment, possibly from a read error. The sort gate was single viable CD3+CD4+CD8-CD45RO+ cells for memory CD4+ T cells. CMV serostatus came from serum IgG against pp150, pp28, p38, p52. The protocol was immunoSEQ multiplex PCR, while the TCRdb copy is restricted to in-frame clones and leaves out a portion. The table shows over 50,000 clones, with 75% to 85% occurring only once. The CDR3 consists of 12 residues. Germline CDR1 and CDR2: SGHRS and YFSETQ.

The source material was memory CD4+ T cells from blood. The V call is TRBV5-1, the J call TRBJ1-2; D not certain. The sequence was obtained from an adult in good health and CMV-seronegative. The DNA for the CDR3 is TGCGCCAGCAGCTTGGAGATACGGAATCACGCCTTC. This sequence encodes CASSLEIRNHAF.